Listed here are 14 T cell receptor beta chains from one sample, sequenced in a study of CD8 T cells in Susac syndrome. About 0.5 to 1 ug RNA was reverse transcribed with random hexamers. TCRdb independently ran MiXCR on the immunoSEQ multiplex PCR reads; one entry per CDR3 protein. Of 150,000 to 200,000 distinct CDR3 sequences in the sample, about 96% were seen once. Sequences were obtained from CD4+ T cells from PBMCs. All receptors derive from a human donor with multiple sclerosis.

This chain joins TRBV20-1 and TRBJ2-7; D possibly corresponds to TRBD2 (5 bases). V was trimmed by 0 bases and J by 3 bases, leaving 12 bases between them. The CDR3 length is 14 residues. Germline assignment: CDR1 DFQATT and CDR2 SNEGSKA (reference sequence). This chain's CDR3 is CSARDLPAVYEQYF. Written as DNA, the CDR3 is TGCAGTGCTAGAGACCTCCCAGCGGTCTACGAGCAGTACTTC.

The chain employs TRBV3-1 and TRBJ1-5, with D possibly being TRBD1 (5 bases). CDR3 length: 15 residues. V shed 4 bases and J shed 3 bases, with 13 bases lying between them. Germline values: CDR1 LGHDT, CDR2 YNNKEL (reference sequence). In DNA, the CDR3 is TGTGCCAGCAGCCGCGGGGGGGTAGACAATCAGCCCCAGCATTTT. Its translation: CASSRGGVDNQPQHF.

J is TRBJ2-6 and V is TRBV11-2, with TRBD2 as a possible D gene (5 bases). This CDR3 contains 15 residues. Trimming took off 5 bases at V and 3 bases at J, with 11 bases between the two ends. Germline CDR1 SGHAT, CDR2 FQNNGV. The CDR3 here is CASSDGVLGANVLTF. CDR3 bases: TGTGCCAGCAGCGACGGGGTGCTTGGGGCCAACGTCCTGACTTTC.

The chain recombines TRBV27 with TRBJ2-1; 7 positions agree with TRBD2. Trimming at V came to 3 bases and at J to 3 bases, leaving 8 bases not matched to a gene. The CDR3 consists of 16 residues. Germline V lookup: CDR1 MNHEY, CDR2 SMNVEV (reference sequence). The CDR3 loop is CASSFYERGYYNEQFF. The CDR3 nucleotides are TGTGCCAGCAGTTTTTACGAGCGGGGTTACTACAATGAGCAGTTCTTC.

The chain carries TRBV15 and TRBJ2-3; TRBD1 aligns across 8 bases. Trimming removed 3 bases from V and 2 bases from J; junction bases left unmatched: 7. The germline gives CDR1 LNHNV, CDR2 YYDKDF (reference sequence). The CDR3 spans 16 residues. DNA of the CDR3: TGTGCCACCAGCAGGGACAGGGCTGCGAACACAGATACGCAGTATTTT. It yields the protein CATSRDRAANTDTQYF.

Only one count was recorded for this clonotype. This chain joins TRBV12-3 or TRBV12-4 and TRBJ1-5; 7 positions match TRBD1. V was pared by 1 base and J by 5 bases, with 5 bases of the junction left unmatched. The CDR3 loop spans 15 amino acids. Here the CDR3 DNA reads TGTGCCAGCAGTTTAGACAGGGGTAAGGATCAGCCCCAGCATTTT. This codes for CASSLDRGKDQPQHF.

The V gene is TRBV5-1, the J gene TRBJ1-5; TRBD1 agrees at 11 bases. The CDR3 totals 14 residues. V trimming: 4 bases; J trimming: 7 bases; junction bases outside the gene matches: 4. The germline CDR1 and CDR2 sequences are SGHRS and YFSETQ. The CDR3 nucleotides read TGCGCCAGCAGCACCGGGACAGGGGGGCAGCCCCAGCATTTT. Protein product: CASSTGTGGQPQHF. The full variable domain, in which reference TRBV5-1 and TRBJ1-5 provide the parts outside the CDR3, is KAGVTQTPRYLIKTRGQQVTLSCSPISGHRSVSWYQQTPGQGLQFLFEYFSETQRNKGNFPGRFSGRQFSNSRSEMNVSTLELGDSALYLCASSTGTGGQPQHFGDGTRLSIL.

The V call is TRBV29-1, the J call TRBJ1-2; unclear D gene. Trimming stripped 0 bases from V and 5 bases from J, with 7 bases between. The CDR3 is 12 residues long. Germline V gene sequence: CDR1 SQVTM, CDR2 ANQGSEA. The CDR3: CSVEDVGYGYTF. CDR3 nucleotides: TGCAGCGTTGAAGATGTCGGGTATGGCTACACCTTC. Filled out from reference TRBV29-1 and TRBJ1-2, the complete variable domain reads SAVISQKPSRDICQRGTSLTIQCQVDSQVTMMFWYRQQPGQSLTLIATANQGSEATYESGFVIDKFPISRPNLTFSTLTVSNMSPEDSSIYLCSVEDVGYGYTFGSGTRLTVV.

The chain couples TRBV5-1 to TRBJ1-5; D ambiguous. Germline V gene data show CDR1 as SGHRS and CDR2 as YFSETQ. Trimming shortened V by 2 bases and J by 2 bases, and 5 bases separated the two germline ends. The CDR3 sequence is 13 residues long. The CDR3 DNA follows: TGCGCCAGCAGCTTCCTGGGCAATCAGCCCCAGCATTTT. Translated, it gives CASSFLGNQPQHF.

This chain joins TRBV29-1 and TRBJ1-1, with TRBD1 as a possible D gene (5 bases). Germline V gives CDR1 SQVTM, CDR2 ANQGSEA. V was cut by 4 bases and J by 8 bases, with 20 bases left in between. The CDR3 runs to 14 residues. CDR3 coding DNA: TGCAGCGTTGGAGCTGTTGGGGGGGGAAGAGAAGCTTTCTTT. It encodes CSVGAVGGGREAFF.

This chain links TRBV5-1 with TRBJ1-6; 7 bases map to TRBD1. The germline CDR1 and CDR2 sequences are SGHRS and YFSETQ. This CDR3 spans 15 amino acids. Germline trimming cut 4 bases from V and 10 bases from J; bases unmatched to any gene: 11. The DNA of the CDR3 is TGCGCCAGCAGCGCCCGACAGGGAGGGGACTCACCCCTCCACTTT. It yields the protein CASSARQGGDSPLHF. Full variable domain (outside the CDR3, taken from reference TRBV5-1 and TRBJ1-6): KAGVTQTPRYLIKTRGQQVTLSCSPISGHRSVSWYQQTPGQGLQFLFEYFSETQRNKGNFPGRFSGRQFSNSRSEMNVSTLELGDSALYLCASSARQGGDSPLHFGNGTRLTVT.

The chain carries TRBV29-1 and TRBJ1-1; D might be TRBD1 (5 bases). The CDR3 has 18 amino acids. Germline lookup yields CDR1 SQVTM and CDR2 ANQGSEA. V was pared by 1 base and J by 0 bases, with 21 bases between. This chain's CDR3 is CSVEARWGDGGLNTEAFF. The CDR3 region has the DNA TGCAGCGTTGAAGCCAGGTGGGGGGATGGGGGTTTGAACACTGAAGCTTTCTTT.

V gene TRBV15 combines with J gene TRBJ2-1; the match to TRBD2 covers 7 bases. Losses at the gene ends were 4 bases for V and 2 bases for J; bases not matched to a gene: 8. Germline CDR1 reads LNHNV; CDR2 reads YYDKDF (reference sequence). The CDR3 covers 16 residues. The CDR3 bases are TGTGCCACCAGCAAGGGCCCGGCGGGGGCCTACAATGAGCAGTTCTTC. Translating it yields CATSKGPAGAYNEQFF.

This chain links TRBV25-1 with TRBJ1-3, with 7 bases aligning to TRBD1. V gave up 6 bases and J gave up 0 bases; unmatched junction bases: 2. The CDR3 covers 14 residues. The germline gives CDR1 MGHDK, CDR2 SYGVNS. Here the CDR3 DNA reads TGTGCCAGCAGGGGACAGATCTCTGGAAACACCATATATTTT. It codes for CASRGQISGNTIYF.